This is a list of T cell receptor beta chains from one sample in a study of regulatory T cells in long-lasting Graves disease. TCRdb reanalysed the multiplex PCR reads using MiXCR and keeps one entry per CDR3 protein. Of approximately 300,000 distinct CDR3 sequences listed, roughly 18% are singletons. Sequenced here: peripheral blood mononuclear cells (PBMCs), sampled at new diagnosis, from a patient treated with antithyroid drugs. These receptors were taken from a female donor with Graves disease. CDR3s include the opening cysteine and the closing phenylalanine or tryptophan. The D gene is left open where the match is weak. Where a row states a size, it is once, few, many or the class of an expanded clone; other rows omit it.

.	many	14	TRBV5-1	TRBJ2-4	CASRGGLAKNIQYF	TGCGCCAGCAGAGGGGGACTGGCCAAAAACATTCAGTACTTC
.	many	16	TRBV10-3	TRBJ1-2	CAISDDLKAGNYGYTF	TGTGCCATCAGTGATGACCTGAAGGCAGGGAACTATGGCTACACCTTC
.	.	9	TRBV20-1	TRBJ1-1	CSAGPEAFF	TGCAGTGCAGGGCCCGAAGCTTTCTTT
.	many	11	TRBV29-1	TRBJ1-2	CSVASGHGYTF	TGCAGCGTTGCCTCAGGGCATGGCTACACCTTC
TRBD1	many	15	TRBV24-1	TRBJ1-4	CATSGPGQGGEKLFF	TGTGCCACCAGCGGACCGGGACAGGGTGGTGAAAAACTGTTTTTT
TRBD2	many	15	TRBV27	TRBJ2-7	CASSLSTSGLYEQYF	TGTGCCAGCAGTTTATCCACTAGCGGGCTCTACGAGCAGTACTTC
.	.	15	TRBV15	TRBJ1-1	CATSRERLESADAFF	TGTGCCACCAGCAGAGAACGGTTAGAGTCAGCGGACGCTTTCTTT
.	many	16	TRBV19	TRBJ2-7	CASSIRTWFIAYEQYF	TGTGCCAGTAGTATTCGGACCTGGTTCATTGCCTACGAGCAGTACTTC
TRBD1	many	15	TRBV11-2	TRBJ2-5	CASSYDRGPEETQYF	TGTGCCAGCAGCTACGACAGGGGGCCCGAAGAGACCCAGTACTTC
TRBD2	many	15	TRBV19	TRBJ2-7	CASSPLAGSSYEQYF	TGTGCCAGTAGTCCCCTAGCGGGAAGCTCCTACGAGCAGTACTTC
TRBD2	.	19	TRBV6-5	TRBJ2-7	CASSSKLLAGVPLSYEQYF	TGTGCCAGCAGTTCCAAACTACTAGCGGGGGTCCCTTTGTCCTACGAGCAGTACTTC
.	many	18	TRBV2	TRBJ1-5	CASTQDSRASLDNQPQHF	TGTGCCAGCACCCAGGACAGCCGTGCTTCCCTAGACAATCAGCCCCAGCATTTT
TRBD1	.	14	TRBV19	TRBJ1-5	CASSQGAGRQPQHF	TGTGCCAGTAGTCAGGGGGCAGGGAGACAGCCCCAGCATTTT
.	many	15	TRBV10-3	TRBJ1-1	CAISELIEGNTEAFF	TGTGCCATCAGTGAGCTCATCGAGGGGAACACTGAAGCTTTCTTT
.	few	13	TRBV5-6	TRBJ2-5	CASSRLVIETQYF	TGTGCCAGCAGCCGACTAGTTATTGAGACCCAGTACTTC
.	many	12	TRBV19	TRBJ2-1	CASSVSYNEQFF	TGTGCCAGTAGTGTATCCTACAATGAGCAGTTCTTC
TRBD1	once	15	TRBV28	TRBJ1-2	CASSLPPGTGYGYTF	TGTGCCAGCAGTTTACCCCCGGGGACAGGGTATGGCTACACCTTC
TRBD1	many	14	TRBV28	TRBJ1-2	CASSLRTGGNGYTF	TGTGCCAGCAGTCTAAGGACAGGGGGCAATGGCTACACCTTC
.	many	11	TRBV2	TRBJ2-2	CAITRTGELFF	TGTGCCATAACCAGAACCGGGGAGCTGTTTTTT
TRBD2	many	19	TRBV6-1	TRBJ2-1	CASTPALGLAGGLYNEQFF	TGTGCCAGCACACCAGCCCTGGGACTAGCGGGAGGTCTCTACAATGAGCAGTTCTTC